These 21 T cell receptor beta chains were sequenced from one sample in a study of metastatic and nonmetastatic thyroid tumors. TCRdb reassembled clones from the PCR reads with MiXCR. The sample lists about 19,000 clones, around 30% occurring once. Thyroid surgery was performed in patients who had received no treatment beforehand. The specimen was tumor tissue. The receptor set was obtained from a female donor with papillary thyroid cancer or a benign thyroid nodule (not recorded which). Some clones in this sample may be carry-over from other donors' samples.

The chain recombines TRBV19 with TRBJ2-7, with D possibly being TRBD2 (5 bases). There are 14 residues in the CDR3. Germline loops: CDR1 LNHDA, CDR2 SQIVND (reference sequence). V was pared by 4 bases and J by 0 bases, with 10 bases between. The CDR3 DNA follows: TGTGCCAGTAGTACTAGCTCGCTCTCCTACGAGCAGTACTTC. As protein: CASSTSSLSYEQYF.

This clone is a singleton in its sample. The chain links TRBV24-1 to TRBJ2-1; 10 bases align to TRBD2. J was trimmed by 7 bases and V by 5 bases; bases with no gene match: 13. The CDR3 covers 17 residues. Germline-derived CDR1 and CDR2 are KGHDR and SFDVKD. CDR3 sequence: CATSGRASGSIQNEQFF. The CDR3 nucleotides read TGTGCCACCAGTGGCCGGGCTAGCGGGAGTATCCAAAATGAGCAGTTCTTC.

This clone was picked up many times. V is TRBV28 and J is TRBJ2-5, with TRBD1 matching over 8 bases. The ends lost 1 base at V and 5 bases at J; junction bases unmatched: 9. This CDR3 region has 16 residues. The germline gives CDR1 MDHEN, CDR2 SYDVKM. The CDR3 is CASSLFGQGGRETQYF. The CDR3 DNA is TGTGCCAGCAGTTTATTCGGACAGGGCGGTAGGGAGACCCAGTACTTC.

There are many counts of this clone. The chain recombines TRBV5-1 with TRBJ2-1; D is possibly TRBD1 or TRBD2 (5 bases each). CDR3 length equals 14 residues. The ends were cut back, 2 bases at V and 7 bases at J, with 13 bases in the middle. CDR1 SGHRS and CDR2 YFSETQ come from the germline V gene. The CDR3, as DNA: TGCGCCAGCAGCTTTTCCGGGGACCCGAATGAGCAGTTCTTC. It yields the protein CASSFSGDPNEQFF.

Within the sample, this clone is medium-sized. This sequence joins TRBV12-3 or TRBV12-4 and TRBJ2-5; D could derive from TRBD1 or TRBD2 (5 bases each). V was pared by 5 bases and J by 9 bases, with 16 bases between. This CDR3 has 13 amino acids. The CDR3 is CASSAGNQGAQYF. CDR3 DNA sequence: TGTGCCAGCAGTGCCGGGAACCAAGGGGCCCAGTACTTC.

V and J are TRBV9 and TRBJ2-7; 8 bases are shared with TRBD1. Germline V gene data show CDR1 as SGDLS and CDR2 as YYNGEE. The ends lost 4 bases at V and 1 base at J; junction bases unmatched: 4. The CDR3 covers 14 residues. The CDR3: CASSPGTGSYEQYF. CDR3 bases: TGTGCCAGCAGCCCAGGGACAGGTTCCTACGAGCAGTACTTC.

This clone has more than one count but fewer than ten. V gene TRBV27 combines with J gene TRBJ2-7; TRBD2 is a possible D gene (6 bases). The CDR3 totals 13 residues. V was trimmed by 4 bases and J by 4 bases, leaving 11 bases between them. Looked up from germline, CDR1 is MNHEY and CDR2 is SMNVEV (reference sequence). The CDR3 spells CASSYDREYEQYF. DNA of the CDR3: TGTGCCAGCAGTTACGACCGGGAGTACGAGCAGTACTTC.

The sample holds a few counts of this clone. The genes are TRBV27 and TRBJ2-3, with D unresolved. The CDR3 is 13 residues long. V gave up 3 bases and J gave up 0 bases, with 4 bases separating them. Germline V lookup: CDR1 MNHEY, CDR2 SMNVEV (reference sequence). In nucleotides, the CDR3 is TGTGCCAGCAGTTTGACTAGCACAGATACGCAGTATTTT. This codes for CASSLTSTDTQYF.

This clone appeared many times. The CDR3 nucleotides read TGTGCCAGCAGCTTAGAACCCCACACTGAAGCTTTCTTT. Its translation: CASSLEPHTEAFF. The chain links TRBV11-2 to TRBJ1-1, with D unclear. Germline CDR1 reads SGHAT; CDR2 reads FQNNGV. CDR3 size: 13 residues. The ends were cut back, 0 bases at V and 3 bases at J, with 5 bases in the middle.

This clone is labeled as medium-sized. The chain uses TRBV28 and TRBJ1-6; 7 bases agree with TRBD1. V trimming: 3 bases; J trimming: 8 bases; junction bases outside the gene matches: 13. The CDR3 contains 17 residues. Germline V gives CDR1 MDHEN, CDR2 SYDVKM. CDR3 amino acids: CASSFYQGGQIHSPLHF. The CDR3 nucleotides are TGTGCCAGCAGTTTCTATCAGGGGGGGCAGATCCATTCACCCCTCCACTTT.

Many counts were recorded for this clone. A much larger clone sits a single nucleotide away, making a read error possible. The V gene is TRBV19, the J gene TRBJ2-4; TRBD2 matches at 13 bases. With V trimmed by 5 bases and J by 9 bases, 7 bases remained unmatched. The CDR3 consists of 15 residues. The V gene's germline CDR1 is LNHDA and CDR2 SQIVND (reference sequence). The CDR3 DNA reads as TGTGCCAGTAGTGCGACTAGCGGGAGGATAAGCATTCAGTACTTC. Amino acids: CASSATSGRISIQYF.

The sample holds many counts of this clone. The J gene is TRBJ1-6, the V gene TRBV5-5; unclear D gene. CDR1 is SGHKS and CDR2 is YYEKEE in the germline V gene (reference sequence). V lost 0 bases to trimming and J lost 5 bases, with 3 bases between them. The CDR3 runs 13 residues. CDR3 region: CASSLENNSPLHF. The CDR3 coding sequence is TGTGCCAGCAGCTTGGAAAATAATTCACCCCTCCACTTT.

This clone occurred a few times. J is TRBJ1-1 and V is TRBV12-3 or TRBV12-4; D unclear. V lost 0 bases and J lost 2, with 10 bases in between. The CDR3 has 15 residues. As DNA, the CDR3 is TGTGCCAGCAGTTTAGCGATAAACACCAACACTGAAGCTTTCTTT. Translation gives CASSLAINTNTEAFF.

Sample share makes this clone medium-sized. The chain has TRBV6-1 and TRBJ2-7; tentatively, D is TRBD1 (5 bases). CDR1 and CDR2 from the germline V gene are MNHNS and SASEGT. The CDR3 consists of 14 residues. V was trimmed by 0 bases and J by 9 bases, leaving 15 bases between them. The chain's CDR3 is CASSEALQGSRQYF. As DNA, the CDR3 is TGTGCCAGCAGTGAAGCATTGCAGGGCAGTAGGCAGTACTTC.

The chain couples TRBV28 to TRBJ2-3; 9 bases fit TRBD1. Germline-derived CDR1 and CDR2 are MDHEN and SYDVKM. V was pared by 5 bases and J by 3 bases, with 15 bases of the junction left unmatched. The CDR3 covers 18 residues. CDR3 nucleotides: TGTGCCAGCAGTCTTCCTACAACAGGGGGCGGGCGGACAGATACGCAGTATTTT. Translating gives CASSLPTTGGGRTDTQYF.

The table lists this clone with many counts. Distinct nucleotide sequences in the sample also encode this CDR3. The V and J genes are TRBV27 and TRBJ1-1; D is unresolved. This CDR3 region has 13 residues. V lost 6 bases and J 0 bases, leaving 8 bases between the germline ends. Germline CDR1 and CDR2: MNHEY and SMNVEV (reference sequence). The CDR3 reads CASRGRLNTEAFF. CDR3 in DNA: TGTGCCAGCAGGGGAAGACTGAACACTGAAGCTTTCTTT.

This clone was seen a single time. The chain carries TRBV11-2 and TRBJ1-2; no definite D call. Germline CDR1 SGHAT, CDR2 FQNNGV. This CDR3 spans 14 amino acids. Deletions cut 5 bases from V and 1 base from J, with 11 bases between. DNA of the CDR3: TGTGCCAGCAGCCCCATAGCCTTTAACTATGGCTACACCTTC. It specifies CASSPIAFNYGYTF.

The chain employs TRBV4-3 and TRBJ2-3, with D perhaps matching TRBD1 or TRBD2 (5 bases each). V lost 3 bases, J lost 9 bases, and 10 bases lay in between. The CDR3 is 12 amino acids. The V gene's germline CDR1 is LGHNA and CDR2 YSLEER. The CDR3 nucleotides are TGCGCCAGCAGCCAGGCTCGGGGCACGCAGTATTTT. This codes for CASSQARGTQYF.

This sequence joins TRBV7-6 and TRBJ2-2; D ambiguous. This CDR3 region has 16 residues. Deletions cut 2 bases from V and 0 bases from J, with 10 bases between. Germline-derived CDR1 and CDR2 are SGHVS and FNYEAQ. Here the CDR3 reads CASSLTVAANTGELFF. The DNA of the CDR3 is TGTGCCAGCAGCTTAACGGTGGCCGCGAACACCGGGGAGCTGTTTTTT.

J is TRBJ1-5 and V is TRBV6-1, with a possible D match to TRBD1 (5 bases). Germline V gives CDR1 MNHNS, CDR2 SASEGT. The CDR3 loop spans 15 amino acids. Deletions cut 1 base from V and 7 bases from J, with 14 bases between. Here the CDR3 DNA reads TGTGCCAGCAGTGAAGGGACATGGGGGATACAGCCCCAGCATTTT. Its protein is CASSEGTWGIQPQHF.

This clone showed up just a few times. The rearrangement links TRBV15 to TRBJ1-4, with a weak D call TRBD1 (5 bases). Trimming removed 2 bases at V and 4 bases at J, with 11 bases between. Germline-derived CDR1 and CDR2 are LNHNV and YYDKDF (reference sequence). CDR3 length: 15 residues. The CDR3 DNA reads as TGTGCCACCAGCAGACCGACAGACAATAATGAAAAACTGTTTTTT. It yields the protein CATSRPTDNNEKLFF.